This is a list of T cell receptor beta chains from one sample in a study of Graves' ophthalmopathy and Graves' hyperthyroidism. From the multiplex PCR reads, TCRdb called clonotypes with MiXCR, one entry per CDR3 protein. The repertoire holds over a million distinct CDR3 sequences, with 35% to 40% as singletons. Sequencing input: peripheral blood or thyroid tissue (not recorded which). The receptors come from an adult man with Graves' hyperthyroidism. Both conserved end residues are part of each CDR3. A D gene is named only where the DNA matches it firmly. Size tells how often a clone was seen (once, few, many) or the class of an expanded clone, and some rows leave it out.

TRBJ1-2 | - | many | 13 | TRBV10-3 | TGTGCCATCAGTGACCGATGGGATTATGGCTACACCTTC | CAISDRWDYGYTF
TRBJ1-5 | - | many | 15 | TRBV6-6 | TGTGCCAGCAGTTACGTTCTGGGCAGCAATCAGCCCCAGCATTTT | CASSYVLGSNQPQHF
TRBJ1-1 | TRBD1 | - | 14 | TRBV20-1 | TGCAGTGCCTCGGGACAGGACATGAACACTGAAGCTTTCTTT | CSASGQDMNTEAFF
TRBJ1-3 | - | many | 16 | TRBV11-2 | TGTGCCAGCAGCTTAGTTGAACAGTTCTCTGGAAACACCATATATTTT | CASSLVEQFSGNTIYF
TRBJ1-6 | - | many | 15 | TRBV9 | TGTGCCAGCAGCGTAGGGACAGCTGTCAATTCACCCCTCCACTTT | CASSVGTAVNSPLHF
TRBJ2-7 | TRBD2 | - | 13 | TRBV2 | TGTGCCAGCAGCCCCCGGGTAGCGGGGGAGCAGTACTTC | CASSPRVAGEQYF
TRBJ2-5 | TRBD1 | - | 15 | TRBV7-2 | TGTGCCAGCAGCTCCACAGGGGGTCGGTTCGAGACCCAGTACTTC | CASSSTGGRFETQYF
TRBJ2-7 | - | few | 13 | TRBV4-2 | TGTGCCAGCAGCCACTCGCTCCTGCTCGAGCAGTACTTC | CASSHSLLLEQYF
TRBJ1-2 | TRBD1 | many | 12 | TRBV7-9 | TGTGCCAGCAGCTACGGGACAGACGGCTACACCTTC | CASSYGTDGYTF
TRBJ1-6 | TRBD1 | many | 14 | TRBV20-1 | TGCAGTGCTAGAGGACAGGGATTAAATTCACCCCTCCACTTT | CSARGQGLNSPLHF
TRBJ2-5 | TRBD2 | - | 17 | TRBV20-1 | TGCAGTGGTAGCCCCCTAGCGGGTTCCCATCGTCAAGAGACCCAGTACTTC | CSGSPLAGSHRQETQYF
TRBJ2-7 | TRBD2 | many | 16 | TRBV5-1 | TGCGCCAGCAGCTCGTCATCTAGCGGGAGACCCATCGAGCAGTACTTC | CASSSSSSGRPIEQYF
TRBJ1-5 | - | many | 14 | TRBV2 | TGTGCCAGCAGTGGTAGAGGGAGGGCTCAGCCCCAGCATTTT | CASSGRGRAQPQHF
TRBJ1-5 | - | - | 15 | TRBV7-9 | TGTGCCAGCAGCTTAGGGATCGGGCAAATCTCGCCCCAGCATTTT | CASSLGIGQISPQHF
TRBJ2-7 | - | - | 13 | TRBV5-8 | TGTGCCAGCAGCTACGCTAGGAGCCACGAGCAGTACTTC | CASSYARSHEQYF
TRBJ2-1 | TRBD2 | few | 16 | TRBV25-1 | TGTGCCAGCAGTGCCCGACTAGCGGGAGACATCAATGAGCAGTTCTTC | CASSARLAGDINEQFF
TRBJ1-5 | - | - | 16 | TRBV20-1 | TGCAGTGCTAGCCGATCACGGGGGAGGTTGGGTCAGCCCCAGCATTTT | CSASRSRGRLGQPQHF
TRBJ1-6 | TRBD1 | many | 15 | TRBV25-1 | TGTGCCAGCAGTGTCGACAGGGGGCCGAATTCACCCCTCCACTTT | CASSVDRGPNSPLHF
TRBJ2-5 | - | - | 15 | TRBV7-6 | TGTGCCAGCACCGACACCGGGCGATCATTGGAGACCCAGTACTTC | CASTDTGRSLETQYF
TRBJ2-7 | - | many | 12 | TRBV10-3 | TGTGCCATCAGGAAGACCGGCTACGAGCAGTACTTC | CAIRKTGYEQYF
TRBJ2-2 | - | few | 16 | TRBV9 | TGTGCCAGCAGCTCCCGACAGCCTGACGGCACGGGGGAGCTGTTTTTT | CASSSRQPDGTGELFF
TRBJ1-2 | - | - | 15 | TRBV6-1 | TGTGCCAGCAGTGAACAATGGGGTAATGACTATGGCTACACCTTC | CASSEQWGNDYGYTF
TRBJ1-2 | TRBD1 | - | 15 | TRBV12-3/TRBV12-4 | TGTGCCAGCAGTCGAGGGATTTGGGACAGATCTGGCTACACCTTC | CASSRGIWDRSGYTF
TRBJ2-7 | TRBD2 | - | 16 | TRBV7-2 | TGTGCCAGCAGCTTAGGGCGGGGGGCCATCTCCTACGAGCAGTACTTC | CASSLGRGAISYEQYF
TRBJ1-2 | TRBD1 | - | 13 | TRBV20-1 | TGCAGTGCTAAGACAGGGGGGAACTATGGCTACACCTTC | CSAKTGGNYGYTF
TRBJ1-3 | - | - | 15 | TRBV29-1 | TGCAGCGTTGAACAGGGGATCCCCTCTGGAAACACCATATATTTT | CSVEQGIPSGNTIYF
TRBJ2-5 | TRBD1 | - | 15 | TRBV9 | TGTGCCAGCAGCCCGACAGGGAGAAACAATCAGCCCCAGTACTTC | CASSPTGRNNQPQYF
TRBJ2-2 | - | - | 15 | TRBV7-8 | TGTGCCAGCAGCCCCTGGACACTCCCGACCGGGGAGCTGTTTTTT | CASSPWTLPTGELFF
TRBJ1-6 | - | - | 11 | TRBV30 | TGTGCCTGGAGTGTACAGGAGAATCTCCACTTT | CAWSVQENLHF
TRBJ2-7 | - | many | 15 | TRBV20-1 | TGCAGTGCTAGAGTCGGGCTAGCTGGAGCCTACGAGCAGTACTTC | CSARVGLAGAYEQYF
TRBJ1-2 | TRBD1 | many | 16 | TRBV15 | TGTGCCACCAGCAGAGATCCAAGGACAGGGACTTATGGCTACACCTTC | CATSRDPRTGTYGYTF
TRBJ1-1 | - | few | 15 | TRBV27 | TGTGCCAGCAGTTTAGTGACCATCGGGAACACTGAAGCTTTCTTT | CASSLVTIGNTEAFF
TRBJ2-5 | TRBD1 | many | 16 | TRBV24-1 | TGTGCCACCAGCCAGCCCTGGGACAGGGTCCAAGAGACCCAGTACTTC | CATSQPWDRVQETQYF